The 4 T cell receptor beta chains below all came from one sample that was sequenced in a study of OX40 agonist ivuxolimab in advanced cancers. The method was immunoSEQ multiplex PCR; TCRdb's version includes in-frame clones alone and lacks a portion of them. This sample has about 75,000 clones; approximately 90% occur once, and the top ten carry roughly 7.3%. Material: CD4+ or CD8+ T cells sorted from blood, obtained in a trial of the OX40 agonist ivuxolimab. All receptors come from an adult with an advanced solid tumor such as melanoma, head and neck, liver or kidney cancer.

The rearrangement links TRBV2 to TRBJ1-4; D remains unclear. Germline CDR1 is SNHLY and CDR2 is FYNNEI. Trimming stripped 6 bases from V and 4 bases from J, with 15 bases between. The CDR3 has 15 amino acids. The CDR3 DNA reads as TGTGCCAGCAGAGACCCAGGAGAGAATAATGAAAAACTGTTTTTT. Encoded protein: CASRDPGENNEKLFF.

The chain joins TRBV19 to TRBJ1-1; no clear D gene. V lost 2 bases and J 1 base, leaving 8 bases between the germline ends. Germline CDR1 is LNHDA and CDR2 is SQIVND (reference sequence). This CDR3 region has 14 residues. The CDR3 here is CASSIQTENTEAFF. In DNA, the CDR3 is TGTGCCAGTAGTATACAGACCGAGAACACTGAAGCTTTCTTT.

V is TRBV5-1 and J is TRBJ2-7, with D maybe TRBD1 (5 bases). Looked up from germline, CDR1 is SGHRS and CDR2 is YFSETQ. The CDR3 length is 15 residues. V was trimmed by 4 bases and J by 3 bases, leaving 17 bases between them. The CDR3, as DNA: TGCGCCAGCAGCCTCTCAGGGCTCCTTGACTACGAGCAGTACTTC. Amino acid sequence: CASSLSGLLDYEQYF.

The chain uses TRBV27 and TRBJ1-2; TRBD1 agrees at 7 bases. Germline CDR1 is MNHEY and CDR2 is SMNVEV (reference sequence). After removal of 5 bases from V and 2 bases from J, the junction contained 11 bases not matched to a gene. This CDR3 spans 16 amino acids. The CDR3 DNA sequence: TGTGCCAGCAGTCCCCTGGGGAGGGGGCCCAACTATGGCTACACCTTC. As protein: CASSPLGRGPNYGYTF.